The 20 T cell receptor beta chains listed next were all sequenced from one sample in a study of T cell repertoires in cytomegalovirus infection. Their antigen targets remain unknown. TCRdb independently ran MiXCR on the reads; one entry per CDR3 protein. In the table there are about 180,000 distinct CDR3 sequences, 20% to 25% of which are singletons. The sequences come from CD8+ T cells from cultured PBMCs, collected from culture after CMV antigen stimulation. The receptors here all came from a human donor in good health (CMV status not recorded). Some clones in this sample may be carry-over from other donors' samples.

Only a few counts were recorded for this clonotype. The gene calls are TRBV20-1 and TRBJ2-7; 7 positions match TRBD1. CDR3 length: 13 amino acids. CDR1 and CDR2 (germline): DFQATT, SNEGSKA (reference sequence). J lost 4 bases, V lost 7 bases, and 10 bases had no gene match. The CDR3 loop reads CSVPGQLVYEQYF. The CDR3 DNA follows: TGCAGTGTTCCGGGACAGCTTGTGTACGAGCAGTACTTC.

This clonotype was seen a handful of times. The J gene is TRBJ2-7, the V gene TRBV7-8; D is unresolved. CDR3 length: 12 residues. CDR1 is SGHVS, CDR2 FQNEAQ, per germline. V lost 5 bases, J lost 7 bases, and 12 bases lay in between. CDR3 in DNA: TGTGCCAGCAGCCCCCGGGTTGATGAGCAGTACTTC. This encodes CASSPRVDEQYF.

This clonotype was detected only a few times. V is TRBV10-3 and J is TRBJ1-5; 8 bases match TRBD1. The CDR3 runs 14 residues. V shed 0 bases and J 6 bases; nucleotides not matched to a gene: 1. The germline V gene has CDR1 ENHRY and CDR2 SYGVKD. In DNA, the CDR3 is TGTGCCATCAGTGAGTCAACAGGGGGTCAGCCCCAGCATTTT. Amino acids: CAISESTGGQPQHF.

This clonotype was recorded a few times. The genes are TRBV9 and TRBJ2-2, with a possible D match to TRBD1 (5 bases). Germline V gene sequence: CDR1 SGDLS, CDR2 YYNGEE. This CDR3 is 15 amino acids long. Trimming took off 0 bases at V and 5 bases at J, with 11 bases between the two ends. For the CDR3, the DNA is TGTGCCAGCAGCGTAGCCCTCCCAGGGACCGGGGAGCTGTTTTTT. Translation gives CASSVALPGTGELFF.

This clonotype was counted between two and nine times. The rearrangement uses TRBV7-2 and TRBJ2-3; 12 positions match TRBD2. CDR1 and CDR2 from the germline V gene are SGHTA and FQGNSA. V was pared by 1 base and J by 4 bases, with 9 bases of the junction left unmatched. The CDR3 is 18 residues long. DNA for the CDR3: TGTGCCAGCAGCTTAGTTCTAGCGGGGGGGCGGCCCGCAGATACGCAGTATTTT. It codes for CASSLVLAGGRPADTQYF. The variable domain in full, completed from reference TRBV7-2 and TRBJ2-3, reads GAGVSQSPSNKVTEKGKDVELRCDPISGHTALYWYRQSLGQGLEFLIYFQGNSAPDKSGLPSDRFSAERTGGSVSTLTIQRTQQEDSAVYLCASSLVLAGGRPADTQYFGPGTRLTVL.

The chain employs TRBV12-3 or TRBV12-4 and TRBJ1-1; no clear D gene. Trimming removed 3 bases from V and 6 bases from J, with 8 bases in between. This CDR3 comprises 12 residues. CDR3 loop: CASSFGGPEAFF. In nucleotides, the CDR3 is TGTGCCAGCAGTTTTGGTGGCCCTGAAGCTTTCTTT.

There are a few counts of this clonotype. The chain employs TRBV28 and TRBJ2-7; the D gene could be TRBD1 or TRBD2 (5 bases each). The length of the CDR3 is 16 residues. Trimming stripped 3 bases from V and 3 bases from J, with 18 bases between. Per the germline V gene, CDR1 is MDHEN and CDR2 is SYDVKM. CDR3 nucleotides: TGTGCCAGCAGTTTTACATCTTGGGACCGTGACTACGAGCAGTACTTC. Protein product: CASSFTSWDRDYEQYF.

This chain links TRBV4-3 with TRBJ2-3; 8 nucleotides agree with TRBD2. This CDR3 has 18 residues. Germline-derived CDR1 and CDR2 are LGHNA and YSLEER. V was clipped by 2 bases and J by 4 bases; unmatched bases: 14. For the CDR3, the DNA is TGCGCCAGCAGCCAACCTCAGTCGGCTTCGGGGGGGCCAGATACGCAGTATTTT. This translates into CASSQPQSASGGPDTQYF.

The CDR3 protein is CASSLDGEKLFF. In DNA form, the CDR3 reads TGTGCCAGCAGCTTAGACGGTGAAAAACTGTTTTTT. The rearrangement links TRBV11-2 to TRBJ1-4; D call uncertain. V lost 0 bases to trimming and J lost 7 bases, with 3 bases between them. The CDR3 has 12 residues. Per the germline V gene, CDR1 is SGHAT and CDR2 is FQNNGV.

This clonotype appeared a few times. The CDR3 reads CASSSDRGANTGELFF. As DNA, the CDR3 is TGTGCCAGCAGCTCGGACAGGGGCGCGAACACCGGGGAGCTGTTTTTT. The chain carries TRBV13 and TRBJ2-2, with 9 nucleotides matching TRBD1. Germline CDR1 PRHDT, CDR2 FYEKMQ (reference sequence). This CDR3 has 16 residues. V dropped 4 bases and J dropped 0; count of bases not matched to a gene: 3. Variable domain in full (rest from reference TRBV13 and TRBJ2-2): AAGVIQSPRHLIKEKRETATLKCYPIPRHDTVYWYQQGPGQDPQFLISFYEKMQSDKGSIPDRFSAQQFSDYHSELNMSSLELGDSALYFCASSSDRGANTGELFFGEGSRLTVL.

This rearrangement joins TRBV7-2 to TRBJ2-7; 8 nucleotides agree with TRBD2. The ends lost 5 bases at V and 3 bases at J; junction bases unmatched: 15. The CDR3 length is 17 residues. Germline CDR1 reads SGHTA; CDR2 reads FQGNSA. The CDR3, as DNA: TGTGCCAGCAGCCCGCGATTCGGGGGGGCTAGCGGCTACGAGCAGTACTTC. It translates to CASSPRFGGASGYEQYF. The full variable domain, its missing parts supplied by reference TRBV7-2 and TRBJ2-7, is GAGVSQSPSNKVTEKGKDVELRCDPISGHTALYWYRQSLGQGLEFLIYFQGNSAPDKSGLPSDRFSAERTGGSVSTLTIQRTQQEDSAVYLCASSPRFGGASGYEQYFGPGTRLTVT.

This clonotype was observed a few times. The V and J genes are TRBV11-2 and TRBJ1-1; TRBD1 is a possible D gene (5 bases). The CDR3 contains 14 residues. Trimming cost V 6 bases and J 1 base, with 12 bases left between them. Germline loops: CDR1 SGHAT, CDR2 FQNNGV. Here the CDR3 DNA reads TGTGCCAGCAGATGGGGGGTATCGAACACTGAAGCTTTCTTT. Translation gives CASRWGVSNTEAFF.

A single count supports this clonotype. The rearrangement joins TRBV27 to TRBJ1-2; tentatively, D is TRBD1 (5 bases). This CDR3 is 13 amino acids long. V lost 4 bases and J 8 bases, leaving 14 bases between the germline ends. Germline loops: CDR1 MNHEY, CDR2 SMNVEV (reference sequence). The CDR3 protein is CASSSQGSGGYTF. CDR3 DNA sequence: TGTGCCAGCAGTTCGCAGGGCTCGGGGGGCTACACCTTC.

Turning to this clonotype: At one end, the junction sequence differs from germline, possibly due to a read error. This rearrangement joins TRBV7-8 to TRBJ1-1; no firm D call. The CDR3 sequence is 16 residues long. Germline CDR1 and CDR2: SGHVS and FQNEAQ. The CDR3 sequence: CASRLVDGGGNTEAFF. CDR3 nucleotide sequence: TGTGCCAGCAGGTTAGTGGACGGAGGAGGGAACACTGAAGCTTTCTTT.

The genes are TRBV5-6 and TRBJ2-5; 16 bases align to TRBD2. Germline trimming cut 4 bases from V and 4 bases from J; bases unmatched to any gene: 7. The CDR3 has 17 residues. Germline-derived CDR1 and CDR2 are SGHDT and YYEEEE. CDR3 DNA: TGTGCCAGCAGCCCGGGACTAGCGGGGGGGCCGAGAGAGACCCAGTACTTC. Residues: CASSPGLAGGPRETQYF.

This clonotype has only a few counts. The gene calls are TRBV27 and TRBJ2-7; 9 positions match TRBD1. The germline gives CDR1 MNHEY, CDR2 SMNVEV (reference sequence). The ends lost 5 bases at V and 4 bases at J; junction bases unmatched: 6. CDR3 size: 14 residues. CDR3 in amino acids: CASSQTGGYYEQYF. The CDR3 DNA follows: TGTGCCAGCAGTCAAACAGGGGGCTATTACGAGCAGTACTTC.

This chain links TRBV27 with TRBJ2-7, with D tentatively TRBD1 or TRBD2 (7 bases each). Trimming cost V 5 bases and J 2 bases, with 16 bases left between them. Looked up from germline, CDR1 is MNHEY and CDR2 is SMNVEV (reference sequence). This CDR3 has 15 amino acids. CDR3 coding DNA: TGTGCCAGCAGTCCCCAGGGGGGGAGAACCTACGAGCAGTACTTC. This sequence encodes CASSPQGGRTYEQYF.

The table lists this clonotype with a few counts. An end of the junction does not agree with germline; a read error may underlie this. The rearrangement uses TRBV12-3 or TRBV12-4 and TRBJ2-1; the D is unclear. The CDR3 covers 14 residues. This chain's CDR3 is CTSSLGGFTNEQFF. In DNA, the CDR3 is TGTACCAGCAGTTTGGGCGGCTTTACCAATGAGCAGTTCTTC.

This clonotype was picked up a small number of times. This chain uses TRBV24-1 with TRBJ2-3; D perhaps matches TRBD2 (7 bases). The germline CDR1 and CDR2 sequences are KGHDR and SFDVKD. The CDR3 spans 12 residues. Trimming removed 9 bases at V and 6 bases at J, with 12 bases between. CDR3 nucleotide sequence: TGTGCCACCGGGGGGGCCGATGATACGCAGTATTTT. Its protein product is CATGGADDTQYF.

The chain combines TRBV6-6 with TRBJ1-1; D uncertain. This CDR3 comprises 15 residues. CDR1 and CDR2 from the germline V gene are MNHNY and SVGAGI (reference sequence). The germline V and J ends were trimmed by 0 bases and 0 bases, with 8 bases remaining between them. The CDR3: CASSYSTEMNTEAFF. Written as DNA, the CDR3 is TGTGCCAGCAGTTACTCGACCGAGATGAACACTGAAGCTTTCTTT.